This entry lists 20 T cell receptor beta chains sequenced from one sample in a study of shared clonotypes between healthy human individuals. The method was immunoSEQ multiplex PCR; TCRdb's version includes in-frame clones alone and lacks a portion of them. The sample yields about 520,000 clones, more than 75% seen once. The source material was PBMCs. The origin of the receptors is a woman in her thirties or forties in good health. Some clones in this sample may be carry-over from other donors' samples.

The genes are TRBV6-5 and TRBJ2-7, with D perhaps being TRBD1 or TRBD2 (5 bases each). Germline lookup yields CDR1 MNHEY and CDR2 SVGAGI. This CDR3 has 14 residues. Trimming took off 6 bases at V and 0 bases at J, with 12 bases between the two ends. The CDR3 loop is CASRRAGSSYEQYF. The CDR3 DNA sequence: TGTGCCAGCAGACGGGCAGGGAGCTCCTACGAGCAGTACTTC.

The V call is TRBV19, the J call TRBJ2-7; 8 nucleotides align to TRBD2. The CDR3 has 13 amino acids. Germline values: CDR1 LNHDA, CDR2 SQIVND (reference sequence). With 3 bases clipped from V and 2 bases from J, the junction kept 0 bases outside the gene matches. CDR3 nucleotide sequence: TGTGCCAGTAGTATCGGGAGGGCCTACGAGCAGTACTTC. Its protein is CASSIGRAYEQYF.

The genes are TRBV19 and TRBJ2-5; D call uncertain. This CDR3 has 14 amino acids. CDR1 and CDR2 (germline): LNHDA, SQIVND (reference sequence). Between the trimmed V and J ends, which lost 3 bases and 1 base, there was a span of 9 bases. CDR3 region: CASSIGTTQETQYF. The CDR3 DNA is TGTGCCAGTAGTATTGGTACGACCCAAGAGACCCAGTACTTC. The whole variable domain, filled in from reference TRBV19 and TRBJ2-5, reads DGGITQSPKYLFRKEGQNVTLSCEQNLNHDAMYWYRQDPGQGLRLIYYSQIVNDFQKGDIAEGYSVSREKKESFPLTVTSAQKNPTAFYLCASSIGTTQETQYFGPGTRLLVL.

The chain has TRBV6-6 and TRBJ2-5, with 7 positions matching TRBD1. V lost 7 bases and J lost 1; bases outside the gene matches: 6. This CDR3 has 14 amino acids. Germline V gives CDR1 MNHNY, CDR2 SVGAGI (reference sequence). CDR3: CASNPAGGQETQYF. CDR3 bases: TGTGCCAGCAACCCGGCAGGGGGCCAAGAGACCCAGTACTTC.

The rearrangement links TRBV5-1 to TRBJ2-6, with unresolved D. From germline, CDR1 is SGHRS and CDR2 YFSETQ. This CDR3 has 14 amino acids. Trimming left V 4 bases short and J 4 bases short, with 9 bases between. The CDR3 loop reads CASSEQGGANVLTF. For the CDR3, the DNA is TGCGCCAGCAGCGAACAAGGGGGGGCCAACGTCCTGACTTTC.

The chain links TRBV25-1 to TRBJ2-1; D is unclear. The germline CDR1 and CDR2 sequences are MGHDK and SYGVNS. This CDR3 is 14 amino acids long. The V gene lost 7 bases and the J gene lost 7 bases, with 17 bases spanning the gap. Here the CDR3 DNA reads TGTGCCAGCACCCGGAACTACCCTACGAATGAGCAGTTCTTC. Protein: CASTRNYPTNEQFF.

The chain couples TRBV4-1 to TRBJ2-3, with 8 bases aligning to TRBD2. The germline gives CDR1 MGHRA, CDR2 YSYEKL. The CDR3 contains 16 residues. J gave up 2 bases and V 3 bases, and 7 bases lay outside the gene matches. The CDR3 loop is CASSQLTSGDTDTQYF. In DNA, the CDR3 is TGCGCCAGCAGCCAGCTTACTAGCGGAGACACAGATACGCAGTATTTT.

There are a few counts of this clone. V is TRBV27 and J is TRBJ2-6; no reliable D call. This CDR3 spans 13 amino acids. Germline CDR1 reads MNHEY; CDR2 reads SMNVEV (reference sequence). V lost 6 bases and J 1 base, leaving 4 bases between the germline ends. CDR3 loop: CASRPSGANVLTF. For the CDR3, the DNA is TGTGCCAGCAGACCTTCTGGGGCCAACGTCCTGACTTTC. The variable domain in full, completed from reference TRBV27 and TRBJ2-6, reads EAQVTQNPRYLITVTGKKLTVTCSQNMNHEYMSWYRQDPGLGLRQIYYSMNVEVTDKGDVPEGYKVSRKEKRNFPLILESPSPNQTSLYFCASRPSGANVLTFGAGSRLTVL.

This chain joins TRBV6-6 and TRBJ2-1; D call uncertain. Between the trimmed V and J ends, which lost 4 bases and 0 bases, there was a span of 13 bases. CDR3 length equals 16 residues. Germline-derived CDR1 and CDR2 are MNHNY and SVGAGI (reference sequence). The CDR3 spells CASSSTPSDSYNEQFF. CDR3 DNA sequence: TGTGCCAGCAGTTCGACACCGAGTGACTCCTACAATGAGCAGTTCTTC.

The chain recombines TRBV2 with TRBJ2-3; 10 bases agree with TRBD2. The CDR3 is 18 amino acids. The ends lost 2 bases at V and 1 base at J; junction bases unmatched: 9. The germline V gene has CDR1 SNHLY and CDR2 FYNNEI. CDR3 DNA sequence: TGTGCCAGCAGTGAAATGTTCCCCGGGACTAGCGGCACAGATACGCAGTATTTT. This translates into CASSEMFPGTSGTDTQYF.

This sequence joins TRBV7-3 and TRBJ1-4, with 8 nucleotides matching TRBD1. Unmatched junction bases numbered 5, after V lost 1 base and J lost 7 bases. The germline V gene encodes CDR1 SGHTA and CDR2 FQGTGA. The CDR3 contains 15 residues. CDR3 coding DNA: TGTGCCAGCAGCTTAAGGGCAGGGGGCCGTGAAAAACTGTTTTTT. It translates to CASSLRAGGREKLFF.

The table lists this clone with a few counts. The genes are TRBV11-3 and TRBJ2-7; D is unresolved. CDR3 length: 13 amino acids. Germline-derived CDR1 and CDR2 are SGHNT and YENEEA. Trimming removed 5 bases from V and 0 bases from J, with 8 bases in between. CDR3 protein: CASSPLSSYEQYF. In nucleotides, the CDR3 is TGTGCCAGCAGCCCCCTTAGCTCCTACGAGCAGTACTTC. The full variable domain, in which reference TRBV11-3 and TRBJ2-7 provide the parts outside the CDR3, is EAGVVQSPRYKIIEKKQPVAFWCNPISGHNTLYWYLQNLGQGPELLIRYENEEAVDDSQLPKDRFSAERLKGVDSTLKIQPAELGDSAVYLCASSPLSSYEQYFGPGTRLTVT.

This clone was detected only a few times. The chain has TRBV19 and TRBJ2-3, with D perhaps matching TRBD1 (6 bases). V was pared by 2 bases and J by 0 bases, with 15 bases between. Germline V gene lookup returns CDR1 LNHDA and CDR2 SQIVND (reference sequence). There are 17 residues in the CDR3. The CDR3 DNA sequence: TGTGCCAGTAGTATAAGAAGGTCGACAGGCAGCACAGATACGCAGTATTTT. Residues: CASSIRRSTGSTDTQYF.

The chain links TRBV28 to TRBJ1-4; D gene unclear. This CDR3 is built from 17 residues. Deletions cut 4 bases from V and 8 bases from J, with 23 bases between. The germline CDR1 and CDR2 sequences are MDHEN and SYDVKM. The CDR3 region is CASSSPPGRTVGEKLFF. The DNA for the CDR3 is TGTGCCAGCAGTTCGCCCCCCGGACGTACTGTGGGCGAAAAACTGTTTTTT.

The J gene is TRBJ2-7, the V gene TRBV10-2, with D hard to call. The CDR3 loop spans 13 amino acids. The germline gives CDR1 WSHSY, CDR2 SAAADI. Trimming stripped 7 bases from V and 0 bases from J, with 10 bases between. The CDR3 coding sequence is TGCGCCAGCATGGCGGAGCTCTCCTACGAGCAGTACTTC. This gives the protein CASMAELSYEQYF.

There are a few counts of this clone. The gene calls are TRBV28 and TRBJ1-4; no clear D gene. V gave up 4 bases and J gave up 5 bases, with 17 bases separating them. Per the germline V gene, CDR1 is MDHEN and CDR2 is SYDVKM. The CDR3 is made up of 16 amino acids. The CDR3 protein is CASSSIQASTNEKLFF. CDR3 in DNA: TGTGCCAGCAGTTCGATCCAGGCATCGACGAATGAAAAACTGTTTTTT.

The chain employs TRBV6-5 and TRBJ2-5; the D gene is possibly TRBD2 (5 bases). Looked up from germline, CDR1 is MNHEY and CDR2 is SVGAGI. The germline V and J ends were trimmed by 7 bases and 11 bases, with 17 bases remaining between them. The CDR3 spans 12 residues. The CDR3 DNA is TGTGCCAGCAAGGACTCAACCTTGGGGCAGTACTTC. Amino acid sequence: CASKDSTLGQYF.

The V and J genes are TRBV19 and TRBJ1-1; 8 nucleotides line up with TRBD1. This CDR3 has 17 amino acids. V was pared by 3 bases and J by 0 bases, with 9 bases of the junction left unmatched. The germline gives CDR1 LNHDA, CDR2 SQIVND (reference sequence). As DNA, the CDR3 is TGTGCCAGTAGTATGGGGGGACAGGCGGGGATGAACACTGAAGCTTTCTTT. Its translation is CASSMGGQAGMNTEAFF.

This chain joins TRBV19 and TRBJ1-2; 8 bases fit TRBD1. V lost 5 bases to trimming and J lost 3 bases; unmatched junction nucleotides: 5. Germline CDR1 LNHDA, CDR2 SQIVND (reference sequence). This CDR3 comprises 14 residues. The CDR3 reads CASSVGQGHYGYTF. CDR3 in DNA: TGTGCCAGTAGTGTCGGACAGGGTCACTATGGCTACACCTTC.

This chain uses TRBV7-9 with TRBJ1-2, with D uncertain. The CDR3 covers 13 residues. Trimming stripped 3 bases from V and 7 bases from J, with 12 bases between. Germline CDR1 reads SEHNR; CDR2 reads FQNEAQ (reference sequence). For the CDR3, the DNA is TGTGCCAGCAGCTTTGACCCACAACCTGGCTACACCTTC. It yields the protein CASSFDPQPGYTF.